The clone carrying this T cell receptor (beta chain) was seen more than once but under ten times. Its antigen is not known. The TCR beta cDNA libraries contained unique molecular identifiers. TCRdb re-called the PCR reads through MiXCR, storing one row per CDR3 protein. This sample has 650,000 to 850,000 distinct CDR3 sequences, with about 43% found just once. This sample stems from a study of post-analysis software for immune sequencing data. Overall study results and limits: Controls showed significantly higher normalized Chao1 diversity than did multiple sclerosis patients. The F measure placed samples prepared in the same batch into strongly shared clusters.

This clonotype was obtained from a girl between 10 and 17 years old with multiple sclerosis. The sequenced sample consisted of blood.

CDR3 in amino acids: CASGVSGQETQYF. CDR3 bases: TGTGCCAGCGGAGTAAGCGGACAAGAGACCCAGTACTTC. This rearrangement joins TRBV6-2 or TRBV6-3 to TRBJ2-5, with D perhaps matching TRBD2 (5 bases). The CDR3 is made up of 13 amino acids. Germline V gene data show CDR1 as MNHEY and CDR2 as SVGEGT. With 8 bases removed from V and 2 bases from J, the gap between germline ends came to 12 bases.